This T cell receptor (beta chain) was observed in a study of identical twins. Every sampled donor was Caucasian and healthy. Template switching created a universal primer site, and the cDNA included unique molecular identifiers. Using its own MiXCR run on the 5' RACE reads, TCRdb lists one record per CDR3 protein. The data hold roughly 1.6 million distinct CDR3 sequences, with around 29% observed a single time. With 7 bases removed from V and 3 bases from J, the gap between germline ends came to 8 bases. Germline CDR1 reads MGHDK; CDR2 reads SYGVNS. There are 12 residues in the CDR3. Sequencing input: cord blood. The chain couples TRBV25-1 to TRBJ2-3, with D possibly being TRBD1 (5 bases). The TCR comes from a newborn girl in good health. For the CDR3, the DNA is TGTGCCAGCAAGAAGGGGACAGATACGCAGTATTTT. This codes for CASKKGTDTQYF. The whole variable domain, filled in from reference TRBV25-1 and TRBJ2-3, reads EADIYQTPRYLVIGTGKKITLECSQTMGHDKMYWYQQDPGMELHLIHYSYGVNSTEKGDLSSESTVSRIRTEHFPLTLESARPSHTSQYLCASKKGTDTQYFGPGTRLTVL.